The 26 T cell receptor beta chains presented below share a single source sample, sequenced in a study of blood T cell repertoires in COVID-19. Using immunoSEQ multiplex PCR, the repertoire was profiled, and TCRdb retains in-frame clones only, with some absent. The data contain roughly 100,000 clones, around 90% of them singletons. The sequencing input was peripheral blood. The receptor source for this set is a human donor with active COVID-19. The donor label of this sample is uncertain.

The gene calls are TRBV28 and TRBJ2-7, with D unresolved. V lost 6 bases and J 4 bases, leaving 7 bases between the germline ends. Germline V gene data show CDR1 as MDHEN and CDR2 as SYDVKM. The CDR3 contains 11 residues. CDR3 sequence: CASRTRYEQYF. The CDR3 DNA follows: TGTGCCAGCAGAACCAGGTACGAGCAGTACTTC. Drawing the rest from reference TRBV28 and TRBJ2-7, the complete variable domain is DVKVTQSSRYLVKRTGEKVFLECVQDMDHENMFWYRQDPGLGLRLIYFSYDVKMKEKGDIPEGYSVSREKKERFSLILESASTNQTSMYLCASRTRYEQYFGPGTRLTVT.

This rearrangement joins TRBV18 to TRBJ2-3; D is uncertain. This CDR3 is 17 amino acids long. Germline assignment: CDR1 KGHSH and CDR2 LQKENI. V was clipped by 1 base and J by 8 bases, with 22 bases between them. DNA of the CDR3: TGTGCCAGCTCACCACAGAGCTCCGAGACACATATTCGTACGCAGTATTTT. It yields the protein CASSPQSSETHIRTQYF.

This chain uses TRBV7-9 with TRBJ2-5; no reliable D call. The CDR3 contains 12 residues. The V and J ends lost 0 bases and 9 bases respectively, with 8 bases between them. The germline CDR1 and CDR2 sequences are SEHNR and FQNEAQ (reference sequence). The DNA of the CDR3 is TGTGCCAGCAGCTTAGCTGACCGGGCCCAGTACTTC. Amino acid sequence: CASSLADRAQYF.

CDR3 DNA: TGCGCCAGCAGCCAAGATCGGGCGGGGGGGCCACTTGGCAATGAGCAGTTCTTC. This translates into CASSQDRAGGPLGNEQFF. This chain connects TRBV4-3 to TRBJ2-1; 9 bases line up with TRBD2. In germline, CDR1 is LGHNA, CDR2 YSLEER. With 0 bases clipped from V and 6 bases from J, the junction kept 12 bases outside the gene matches. CDR3 length equals 18 residues.

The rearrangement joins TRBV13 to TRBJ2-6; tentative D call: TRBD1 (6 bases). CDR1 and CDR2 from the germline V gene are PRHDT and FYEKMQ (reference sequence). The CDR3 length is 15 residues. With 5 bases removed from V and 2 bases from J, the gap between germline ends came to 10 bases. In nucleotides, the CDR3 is TGTGCCAGCAGCCTGGACAGCCCTGGGGCCAACGTCCTGACTTTC. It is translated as CASSLDSPGANVLTF.

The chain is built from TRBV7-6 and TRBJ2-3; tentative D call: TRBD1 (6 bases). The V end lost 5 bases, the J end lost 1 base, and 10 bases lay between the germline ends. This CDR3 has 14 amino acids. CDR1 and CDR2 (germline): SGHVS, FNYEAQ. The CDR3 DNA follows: TGTGCCAGCAGCCTGAGGACAGGCACAGATACGCAGTATTTT. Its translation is CASSLRTGTDTQYF.

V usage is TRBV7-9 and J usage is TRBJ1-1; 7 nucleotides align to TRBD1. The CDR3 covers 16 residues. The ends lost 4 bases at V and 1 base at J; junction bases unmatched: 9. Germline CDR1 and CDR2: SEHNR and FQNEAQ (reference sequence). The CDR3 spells CASSYSPGGPNTEAFF. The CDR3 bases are TGTGCCAGCAGCTACTCTCCAGGGGGGCCGAACACTGAAGCTTTCTTT.

The CDR3 nucleotides read TGTGCCAGCAGTTTAGCAGGACGGAGGACAGATACGCAGTATTTT. Residues: CASSLAGRRTDTQYF. This chain connects TRBV27 to TRBJ2-3, with a tentative D call TRBD2 (5 bases). This CDR3 has 15 amino acids. Deletions cut 2 bases from V and 3 bases from J, with 12 bases between. The germline V gene has CDR1 MNHEY and CDR2 SMNVEV (reference sequence).

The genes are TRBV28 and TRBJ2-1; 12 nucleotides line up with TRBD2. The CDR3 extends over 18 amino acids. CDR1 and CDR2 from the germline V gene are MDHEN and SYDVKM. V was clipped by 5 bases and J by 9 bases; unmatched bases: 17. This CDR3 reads CASSLLGASGGATPEQFF. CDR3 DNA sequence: TGTGCCAGCAGTCTACTCGGGGCTAGCGGGGGGGCGACCCCTGAGCAGTTCTTC.

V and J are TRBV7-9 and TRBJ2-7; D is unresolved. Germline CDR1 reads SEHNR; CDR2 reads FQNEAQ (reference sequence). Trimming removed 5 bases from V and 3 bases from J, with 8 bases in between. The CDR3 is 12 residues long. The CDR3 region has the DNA TGTGCCAGCAGCCGCACTGGCTACGAGCAGTACTTC. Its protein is CASSRTGYEQYF.

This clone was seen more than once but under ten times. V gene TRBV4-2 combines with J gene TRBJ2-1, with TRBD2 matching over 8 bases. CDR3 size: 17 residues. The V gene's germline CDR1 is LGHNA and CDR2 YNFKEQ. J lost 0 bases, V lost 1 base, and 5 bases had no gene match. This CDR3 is CASSQVLGGASYNEQFF. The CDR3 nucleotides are TGTGCCAGCAGCCAAGTACTCGGGGGGGCCTCCTACAATGAGCAGTTCTTC.

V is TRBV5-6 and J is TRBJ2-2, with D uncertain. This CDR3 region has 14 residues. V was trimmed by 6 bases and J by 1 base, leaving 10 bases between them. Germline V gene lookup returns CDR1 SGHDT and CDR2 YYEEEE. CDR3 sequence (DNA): TGTGCCAGCACTCTCGTCGGGAACACCGGGGAGCTGTTTTTT. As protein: CASTLVGNTGELFF. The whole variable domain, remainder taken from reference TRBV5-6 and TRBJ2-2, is DAGVTQSPTHLIKTRGQQVTLRCSPKSGHDTVSWYQQALGQGPQFIFQYYEEEERQRGNFPDRFSGHQFPNYSSELNVNALLLGDSALYLCASTLVGNTGELFFGEGSRLTVL.

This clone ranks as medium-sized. As DNA, the CDR3 is TGTGCCAGCAGCCTCTCTGGAAACACCATATATTTT. Its protein is CASSLSGNTIYF. V gene TRBV6-6 combines with J gene TRBJ1-3; D is undetermined. The CDR3 sequence is 12 residues long. CDR1 MNHNY and CDR2 SVGAGI come from the germline V gene (reference sequence). With 6 bases removed from V and 0 bases from J, the gap between germline ends came to 3 bases.

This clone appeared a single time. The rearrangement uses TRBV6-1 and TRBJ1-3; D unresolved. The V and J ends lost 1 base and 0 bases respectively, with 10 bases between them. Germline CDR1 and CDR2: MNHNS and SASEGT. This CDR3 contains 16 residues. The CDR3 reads CASSEVSGLSGNTIYF. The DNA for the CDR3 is TGTGCCAGCAGTGAAGTGTCCGGACTCTCTGGAAACACCATATATTTT.

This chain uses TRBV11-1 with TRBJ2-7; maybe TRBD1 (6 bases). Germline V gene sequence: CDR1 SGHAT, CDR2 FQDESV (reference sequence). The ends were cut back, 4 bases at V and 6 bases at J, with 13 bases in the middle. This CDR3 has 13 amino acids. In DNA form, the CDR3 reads TGTGCCAGCAGCTCCCCGGCCAGGGGCGAGCAGTACTTC. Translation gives CASSSPARGEQYF.

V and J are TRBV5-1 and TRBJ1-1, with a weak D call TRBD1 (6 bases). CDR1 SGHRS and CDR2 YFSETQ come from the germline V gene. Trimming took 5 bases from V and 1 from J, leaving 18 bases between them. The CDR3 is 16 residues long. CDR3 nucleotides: TGCGCCAGCAGTTATACTCCGGGACATCCGAACACTGAAGCTTTCTTT. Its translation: CASSYTPGHPNTEAFF.

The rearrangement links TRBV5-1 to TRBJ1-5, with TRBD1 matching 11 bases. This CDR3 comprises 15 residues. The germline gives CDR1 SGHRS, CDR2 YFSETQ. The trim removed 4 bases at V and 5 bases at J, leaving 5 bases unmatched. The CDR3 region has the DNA TGCGCCAGCAGCCGGACAGGGGGCGAGGATCAGCCCCAGCATTTT. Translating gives CASSRTGGEDQPQHF.

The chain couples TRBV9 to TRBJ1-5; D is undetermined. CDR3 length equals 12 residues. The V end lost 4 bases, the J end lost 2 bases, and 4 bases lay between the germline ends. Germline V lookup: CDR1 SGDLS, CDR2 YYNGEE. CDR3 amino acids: CASSSGNQPQHF. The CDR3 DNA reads TGTGCCAGCAGCAGCGGCAATCAGCCCCAGCATTTT.

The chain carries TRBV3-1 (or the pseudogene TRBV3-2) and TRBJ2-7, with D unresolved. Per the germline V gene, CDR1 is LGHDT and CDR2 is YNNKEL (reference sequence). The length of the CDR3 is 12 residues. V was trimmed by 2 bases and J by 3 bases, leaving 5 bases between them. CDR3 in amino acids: CASSQSGYEQYF. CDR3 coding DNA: TGTGCCAGCAGCCAATCCGGCTACGAGCAGTACTTC.

The CDR3 spells CASTPDRSDYGYTF. Written as DNA, the CDR3 is TGTGCCAGCACTCCAGACAGGTCGGACTATGGCTACACCTTC. This rearrangement joins TRBV6-5 to TRBJ1-2; weak D call: TRBD1 (6 bases). The CDR3 is 14 amino acids. Germline values: CDR1 MNHEY, CDR2 SVGAGI. The V and J ends lost 7 bases and 3 bases respectively, with 15 bases between them.

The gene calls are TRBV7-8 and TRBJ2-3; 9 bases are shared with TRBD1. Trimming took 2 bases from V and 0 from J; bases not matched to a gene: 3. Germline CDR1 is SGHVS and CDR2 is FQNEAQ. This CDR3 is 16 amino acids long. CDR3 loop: CASSLWGQGSTDTQYF. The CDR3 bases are TGTGCCAGCAGCTTATGGGGACAGGGTAGCACAGATACGCAGTATTTT.

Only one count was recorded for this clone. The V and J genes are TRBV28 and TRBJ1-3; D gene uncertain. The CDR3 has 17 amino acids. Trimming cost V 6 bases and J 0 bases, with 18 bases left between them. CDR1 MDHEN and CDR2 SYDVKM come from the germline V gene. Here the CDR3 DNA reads TGTGCCAGCAGCTTAGGCGGACTGTGGAGCTCTGGAAACACCATATATTTT. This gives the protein CASSLGGLWSSGNTIYF.

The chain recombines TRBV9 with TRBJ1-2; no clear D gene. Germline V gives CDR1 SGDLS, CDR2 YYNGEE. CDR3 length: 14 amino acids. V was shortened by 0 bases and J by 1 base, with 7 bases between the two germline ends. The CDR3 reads CASSVESGNYGYTF. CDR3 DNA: TGTGCCAGCAGCGTAGAGTCGGGTAACTATGGCTACACCTTC.

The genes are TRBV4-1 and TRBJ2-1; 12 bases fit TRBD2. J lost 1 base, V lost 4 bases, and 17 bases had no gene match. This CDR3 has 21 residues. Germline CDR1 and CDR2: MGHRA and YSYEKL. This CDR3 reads CASSPLEGLAGKRISYNEQFF. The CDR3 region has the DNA TGCGCCAGCAGCCCTTTGGAAGGACTAGCGGGGAAAAGAATTTCCTACAATGAGCAGTTCTTC.

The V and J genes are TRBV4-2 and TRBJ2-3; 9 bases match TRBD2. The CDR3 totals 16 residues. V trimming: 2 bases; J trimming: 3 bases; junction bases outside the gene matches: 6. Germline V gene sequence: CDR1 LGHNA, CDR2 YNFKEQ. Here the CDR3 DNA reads TGTGCCAGCAGCCAATTGAGCGGGGGGCCAACAGATACGCAGTATTTT. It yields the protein CASSQLSGGPTDTQYF.

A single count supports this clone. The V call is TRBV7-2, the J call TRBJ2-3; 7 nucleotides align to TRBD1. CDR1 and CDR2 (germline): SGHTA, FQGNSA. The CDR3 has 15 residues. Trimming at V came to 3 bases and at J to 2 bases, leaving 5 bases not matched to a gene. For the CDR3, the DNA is TGTGCCAGCAGCTTTGAGGGGGCTGTCACAGATACGCAGTATTTT. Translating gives CASSFEGAVTDTQYF. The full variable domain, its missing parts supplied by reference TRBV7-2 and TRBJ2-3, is GAGVSQSPSNKVTEKGKDVELRCDPISGHTALYWYRQSLGQGLEFLIYFQGNSAPDKSGLPSDRFSAERTGGSVSTLTIQRTQQEDSAVYLCASSFEGAVTDTQYFGPGTRLTVL.